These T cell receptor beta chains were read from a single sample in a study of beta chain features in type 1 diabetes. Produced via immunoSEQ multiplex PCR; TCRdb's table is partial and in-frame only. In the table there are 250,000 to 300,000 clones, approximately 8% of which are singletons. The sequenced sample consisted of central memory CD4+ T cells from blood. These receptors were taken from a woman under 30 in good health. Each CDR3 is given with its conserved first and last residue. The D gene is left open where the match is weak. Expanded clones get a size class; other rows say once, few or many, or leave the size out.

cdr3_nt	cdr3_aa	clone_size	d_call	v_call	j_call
TGTGCCAGCAGCCAATTAGGGGACAGTCAAAAAGCTTTCTTT	CASSQLGDSQKAFF	.	TRBD1	TRBV4-2	TRBJ1-1
TGTGCCAGCACCCTCCCTGGGACAGATACGCAGTATTTT	CASTLPGTDTQYF	.	.	TRBV6-5	TRBJ2-3
TGTGCCAGCAGCGGCGTCATAGCCAAAAACATTCAGTACTTC	CASSGVIAKNIQYF	few	.	TRBV7-9	TRBJ2-4
TGTGCCAGTAGTATCGAGAGACTAGCGGGGCCTAATGAGCAGTTCTTC	CASSIERLAGPNEQFF	many	TRBD2	TRBV19	TRBJ2-1
TGTGCCAGTAGTGAAGGGGGTTTCGGCTACACCTTC	CASSEGGFGYTF	few	.	TRBV19	TRBJ1-2
TGTGCCAGCAGCCAAGATTCAGGGAACACTGAAGCTTTCTTT	CASSQDSGNTEAFF	.	.	TRBV14	TRBJ1-1
TGTGCCAGCAGCTTAGTGGGTGAACGGGCAGGGGAAACAGATACGCAGTATTTT	CASSLVGERAGETDTQYF	few	.	TRBV7-2	TRBJ2-3
TGTGCCACCGCCAGTGACAGGTACACCGGGGAGCTGTTTTTT	CATASDRYTGELFF	few	.	TRBV14	TRBJ2-2
TGTGCCAGCAGCTTGGCCGCAGGGATTCCCTACAATGAGCAGTTCTTC	CASSLAAGIPYNEQFF	few	.	TRBV5-4	TRBJ2-1
TGCGCCAGCAGCCCGCTCGGCGTTTTGACTGGCTACACCTTC	CASSPLGVLTGYTF	.	.	TRBV5-1	TRBJ1-2
TGTGCCAGCAGACGGACAGGGGAAAAGACCCAGTACTTC	CASRRTGEKTQYF	.	TRBD1	TRBV6-5	TRBJ2-5
TGTGCCAGCAGCCACCAACAGGGCCTAGCCAAAAACATTCAGTACTTC	CASSHQQGLAKNIQYF	many	.	TRBV14	TRBJ2-4
TGTGCCAGCAGCTCTCTCCTGGGACAGGGGTATTCACCCCTCCACTTT	CASSSLLGQGYSPLHF	.	TRBD1	TRBV7-9	TRBJ1-6
TGTGCCAGCAGCCCCGCCGGGACAGAAATACCCCTCCACTTT	CASSPAGTEIPLHF	.	TRBD1	TRBV27	TRBJ1-6
TGTGCCAGTCACGACAATTCCTACGAGCAGTACTTC	CASHDNSYEQYF	many	.	TRBV6-1	TRBJ2-7
TGTGCCACCAGCAGAGCAGGGGGGAAACGATCGAATGAAAAACTGTTTTTT	CATSRAGGKRSNEKLFF	.	TRBD1	TRBV15	TRBJ1-4
TGTGCCAGCAGCTTAGACAGAGCCTACGAGCAGTACTTC	CASSLDRAYEQYF	few	.	TRBV11-2	TRBJ2-7
TGTGCCAGCAGGAAGGAAACAGGGAGGGATGAGCAGTTCTTC	CASRKETGRDEQFF	many	.	TRBV6-6	TRBJ2-1
TGTGCCAGCAGCTTGGACAGGTGGCAGACCCAGTACTTC	CASSLDRWQTQYF	few	.	TRBV5-4	TRBJ2-5
TGCGCCAGCAGGGAAGGACGAGGCTCTGGAAACACCATATATTTT	CASREGRGSGNTIYF	many	.	TRBV5-1	TRBJ1-3
TGTGCCAGTGGGACTAGCGGCAATGAGCAGTTCTTC	CASGTSGNEQFF	few	TRBD2	TRBV6-6	TRBJ2-1
TGTGCCAGCAGTTCGGGTGAGCAGTACTTC	CASSSGEQYF	.	.	TRBV6-4	TRBJ2-7
TGTGCCAGCAGTTCCACAGGGATTTACCAGCCCCAGCATTTT	CASSSTGIYQPQHF	.	.	TRBV6-6	TRBJ1-5
TGTGCCAGCAGCCCGGACAGGGGCGGCACTGAAGCTTTCTTT	CASSPDRGGTEAFF	few	TRBD1	TRBV11-2	TRBJ1-1
TGTGCCAGCAGCCAAGATCCTATGGGGCAAGAGACCCAGTACTTC	CASSQDPMGQETQYF	.	.	TRBV4-2	TRBJ2-5
TGTGCCAGCAGCGCCCCGAACGATACAGGGGGCTGGGATCAGCCCCAGCATTTT	CASSAPNDTGGWDQPQHF	.	TRBD1	TRBV9	TRBJ1-5
TGTGCCAGCAGTGTTGGGGGGGCTTATGAGCAGTTCTTC	CASSVGGAYEQFF	few	.	TRBV25-1	TRBJ2-1
TGTGCCAGGGGGACGGACGAGCAGTACTTC	CARGTDEQYF	.	.	TRBV14	TRBJ2-7
TGTGCCAGTAAGGCCGCCGCGGGCACAGATACGCAGTATTTT	CASKAAAGTDTQYF	few	.	TRBV19	TRBJ2-3
TGTGCCAGCGGGTCATGGGGGGAGACTGAAGCTTTCTTT	CASGSWGETEAFF	few	.	TRBV2	TRBJ1-1
TGTGCCAGCTCACCGCGACAGGACGGGGAAAAACTGTTTTTT	CASSPRQDGEKLFF	few	.	TRBV18	TRBJ1-4
TGTGCCAGCAGCTTGGACCAATACAATGAGCAGTTCTTC	CASSLDQYNEQFF	many	.	TRBV7-2	TRBJ2-1
TGTGCCAGCAGCGTAGACCACAATCAGCCCCAGCATTTT	CASSVDHNQPQHF	.	.	TRBV9	TRBJ1-5
TGTGCCAGCCTAGACCACAGGGGGCGCGGGGGCAATCAGCCCCAGCATTTT	CASLDHRGRGGNQPQHF	few	TRBD1	TRBV2	TRBJ1-5
TGTGCCAGTAGTCTCGTCGGCCGATCTGTTCATGAGCAGTTCTTC	CASSLVGRSVHEQFF	.	.	TRBV19	TRBJ2-1
TGTGCCAGCAGCTTAGCGGGCCGCCGGGAGACCCAGTACTTC	CASSLAGRRETQYF	few	.	TRBV7-2	TRBJ2-5
TGTGCCAGCTCACGCGAGCTGAACACTGAAGCTTTCTTT	CASSRELNTEAFF	.	.	TRBV18	TRBJ1-1
TGCGCCATCAGTGAGAGGGAGGACGAGCAGTACTTC	CAISEREDEQYF	.	.	TRBV10-3	TRBJ2-7
TGTGCCAGCATCACACAGGGCCAAGCGAGAGAAGCTTTCTTT	CASITQGQAREAFF	few	.	TRBV7-9	TRBJ1-1
TGTGCCAGCAGCTCCCGACGACAGGGGTTGAATGAGCAGTTCTTC	CASSSRRQGLNEQFF	few	TRBD1	TRBV7-3	TRBJ2-1
TGTGCCAGCGGGCGGAGGCAAGAGACCCAGTACTTC	CASGRRQETQYF	few	.	TRBV6-6	TRBJ2-5
TGTGCCAGCAGGGAGGGAGATTATGGCTACACCTTC	CASREGDYGYTF	.	.	TRBV6-5	TRBJ1-2
TGTGCCAGCTCCCCGGACCGGGGGGGTCTACACACCTTC	CASSPDRGGLHTF	.	.	TRBV7-2	TRBJ1-2
TGTGCCAGCAGCAGTCTAGCGTTAGATACGCAGTATTTT	CASSSLALDTQYF	few	.	TRBV11-2	TRBJ2-3
TGTGCCATCAGCCCGGGACTAGGGGACGAGCAGTACTTC	CAISPGLGDEQYF	.	TRBD2	TRBV6-6	TRBJ2-7
TGTGCTAGTTCGAAGCGGGAGAACACCGGGGAGCTGTTTTTT	CASSKRENTGELFF	.	TRBD2	TRBV12-5	TRBJ2-2
TGTGCCAGCAGCCCGGATCAGAATTATGGCTACACCTTC	CASSPDQNYGYTF	.	.	TRBV5-4	TRBJ1-2
TGTGCCAGCAGCCAAGAGTTGACATCCCCAGGTGAAAAACTGTTTTTT	CASSQELTSPGEKLFF	few	.	TRBV4-2	TRBJ1-4
TGTGCCAGCAGTCTCCGTTCGGCCCTCACAGATACGCAGTATTTT	CASSLRSALTDTQYF	once	.	TRBV2	TRBJ2-3
TGTGCCAGCAGTTACTCTGGGCCCATTCAGTACTTC	CASSYSGPIQYF	few	.	TRBV6-5	TRBJ2-4
TGTGCCAGCAGTGGCCAGATATTCAATCAGCCCCAGCATTTT	CASSGQIFNQPQHF	many	.	TRBV2	TRBJ1-5
TGCGCCAGCAGCCAAGGTGCTAGCGGGGTTTCCCGTGAGCAGTTCTTC	CASSQGASGVSREQFF	few	TRBD2	TRBV4-3	TRBJ2-1
TGTGCCATCCTCCGTGGGAGGCGGGAGCGTGTTGAGCAGTTCTTC	CAILRGRRERVEQFF	few	TRBD2	TRBV6-1	TRBJ2-1
TGTGCCAGCAGCCCCTTCGATCCAGGCAACACCGGGGAGCTGTTTTTT	CASSPFDPGNTGELFF	many	.	TRBV7-2	TRBJ2-2
.	CASSPFGAAGELFF	.	.	TRBV7-3	TRBJ2-2
TGTGCCAGCAGCTTGTGGACAGGGGTAGTCTACGAGCAGTACTTC	CASSLWTGVVYEQYF	few	TRBD1	TRBV11-3	TRBJ2-7
TGTGCCAGCAGCTTAGCAGCGGAGTCCTACGAGCAGTACTTC	CASSLAAESYEQYF	few	.	TRBV7-8	TRBJ2-7
TGTGCCTGGAGCCCCCACCTTAAGGGGTTCTCCTACGAGCAGTACTTC	CAWSPHLKGFSYEQYF	.	.	TRBV30	TRBJ2-7
TGTGCCAGCAGCTTAGGACAGGGCACCCAGTACTTC	CASSLGQGTQYF	few	TRBD1	TRBV7-7	TRBJ2-5
TGTGCCATCAGGCGACCCGGACGCACTGAAGCTTTCTTT	CAIRRPGRTEAFF	few	.	TRBV10-3	TRBJ1-1